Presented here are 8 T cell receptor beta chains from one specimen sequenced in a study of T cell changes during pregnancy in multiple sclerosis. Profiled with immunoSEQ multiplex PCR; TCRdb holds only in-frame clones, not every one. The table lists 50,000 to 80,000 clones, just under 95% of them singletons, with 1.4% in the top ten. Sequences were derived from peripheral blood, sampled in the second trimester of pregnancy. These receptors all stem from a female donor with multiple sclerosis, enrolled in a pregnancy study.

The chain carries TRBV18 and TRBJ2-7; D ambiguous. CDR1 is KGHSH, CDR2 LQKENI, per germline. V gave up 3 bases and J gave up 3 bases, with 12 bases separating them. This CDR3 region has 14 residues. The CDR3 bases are TGTGCCAGCTCACCCCTAGAACTGGACTACGAGCAGTACTTC. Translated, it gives CASSPLELDYEQYF.

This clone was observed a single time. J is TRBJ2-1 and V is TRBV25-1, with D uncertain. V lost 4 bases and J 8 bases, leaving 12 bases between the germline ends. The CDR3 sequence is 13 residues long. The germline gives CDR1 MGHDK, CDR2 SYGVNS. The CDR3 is CASSVQDMDEQFF. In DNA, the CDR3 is TGTGCCAGCAGTGTCCAGGATATGGATGAGCAGTTCTTC.

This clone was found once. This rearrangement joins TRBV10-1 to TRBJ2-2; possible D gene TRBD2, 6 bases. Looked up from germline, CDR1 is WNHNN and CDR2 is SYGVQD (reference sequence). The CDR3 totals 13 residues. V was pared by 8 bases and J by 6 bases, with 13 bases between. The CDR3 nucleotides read TGCGCCAGCGGTCGGGGGAGGTCCGGGGAGCTGTTTTTT. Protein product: CASGRGRSGELFF.

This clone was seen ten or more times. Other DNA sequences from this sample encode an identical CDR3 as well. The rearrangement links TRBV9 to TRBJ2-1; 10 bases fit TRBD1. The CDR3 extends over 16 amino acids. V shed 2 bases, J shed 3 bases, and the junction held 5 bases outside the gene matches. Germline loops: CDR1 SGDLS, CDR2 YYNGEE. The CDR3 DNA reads TGTGCCAGCAGCGTCTTGACAGGGGGCGTCTACAATGAGCAGTTCTTC. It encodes CASSVLTGGVYNEQFF.

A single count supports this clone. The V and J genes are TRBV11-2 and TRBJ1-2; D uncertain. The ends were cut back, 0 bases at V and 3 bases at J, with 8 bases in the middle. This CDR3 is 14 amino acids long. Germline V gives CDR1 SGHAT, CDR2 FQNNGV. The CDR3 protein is CASSLDLTDYGYTF. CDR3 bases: TGTGCCAGCAGCTTAGATCTAACAGACTATGGCTACACCTTC.

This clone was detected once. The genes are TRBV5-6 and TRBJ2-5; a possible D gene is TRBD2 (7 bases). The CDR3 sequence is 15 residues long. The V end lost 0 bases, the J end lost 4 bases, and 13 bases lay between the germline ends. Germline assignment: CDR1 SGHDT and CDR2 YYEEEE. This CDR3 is CASSLDSGGVETQYF. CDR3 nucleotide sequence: TGTGCCAGCAGCTTGGATTCGGGGGGCGTAGAGACCCAGTACTTC. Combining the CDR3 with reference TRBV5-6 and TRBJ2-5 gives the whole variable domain DAGVTQSPTHLIKTRGQQVTLRCSPKSGHDTVSWYQQALGQGPQFIFQYYEEEERQRGNFPDRFSGHQFPNYSSELNVNALLLGDSALYLCASSLDSGGVETQYFGPGTRLLVL.

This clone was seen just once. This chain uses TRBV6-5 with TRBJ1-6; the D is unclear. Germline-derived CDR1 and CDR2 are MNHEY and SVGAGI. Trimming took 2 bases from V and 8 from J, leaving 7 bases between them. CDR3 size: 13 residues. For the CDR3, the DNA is TGTGCCAGCAGTTACACCCGGGATTCACCCCTCCACTTT. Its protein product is CASSYTRDSPLHF.

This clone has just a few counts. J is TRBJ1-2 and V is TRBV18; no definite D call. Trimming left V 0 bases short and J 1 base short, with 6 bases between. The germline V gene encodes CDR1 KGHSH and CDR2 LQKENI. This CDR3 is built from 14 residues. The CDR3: CASSPPGSNYGYTF. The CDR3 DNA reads TGTGCCAGCTCACCACCGGGCAGTAACTATGGCTACACCTTC. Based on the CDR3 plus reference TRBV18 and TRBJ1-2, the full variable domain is NAGVMQNPRHLVRRRGQEARLRCSPMKGHSHVYWYRQLPEEGLKFMVYLQKENIIDESGMPKERFSAEFPKEGPSILRIQQVVRGDSAAYFCASSPPGSNYGYTFGSGTRLTVV.